The 10 T cell receptor beta chains reported below all come from one sample, sequenced in a study of T cell clones after liver transplantation (dated by TCRdb to between 2017 and 2020). The library was made by the immunoSEQ multiplex PCR assay. The source is immuneACCESS, and TCRdb retained only in-frame sequences with V and J called. Part of the clones is not carried over; for the studies checked, unresolved V genes explain less than half of this, and the remainder is unexplained. In this sample the table shows 55,000 to 80,000 clones, 90% of which occur a single time. The biggest ten clones account for about 2.5% of the sample. The time point label on this specimen signifies: pre-transplant. Sample: CD4+ T cells from blood, taken before liver transplant. These receptors were collected from a human donor who received a liver transplant.

The chain carries TRBV5-1 and TRBJ1-1; D is unresolved. V gave up 4 bases and J gave up 5 bases, with 12 bases separating them. The germline V gene has CDR1 SGHRS and CDR2 YFSETQ. This CDR3 spans 13 amino acids. Written as DNA, the CDR3 is TGCGCCAGCAGCAGGGAGGTTGAGACTGAAGCTTTCTTT. It encodes CASSREVETEAFF.

The chain uses TRBV18 and TRBJ1-4; D might be TRBD1 (5 bases). This CDR3 has 13 amino acids. The ends were cut back, 2 bases at V and 10 bases at J, with 11 bases in the middle. Per the germline V gene, CDR1 is KGHSH and CDR2 is LQKENI. The CDR3 coding sequence is TGTGCCAGCTCACCAGGAGTCGGGGGAAAACTGTTTTTT. Translated: CASSPGVGGKLFF.

This clone was picked up one time. The chain carries TRBV2 and TRBJ1-3, with unresolved D. The CDR3 length is 14 residues. V lost 5 bases and J 0 bases, leaving 8 bases between the germline ends. From germline, CDR1 is SNHLY and CDR2 FYNNEI. The CDR3 reads CASSSGSSGNTIYF. CDR3 nucleotides: TGTGCCAGCAGTTCAGGCAGCTCTGGAAACACCATATATTTT.

V gene TRBV7-2 combines with J gene TRBJ1-5; D remains ambiguous. V dropped 0 bases and J dropped 5 bases, with 11 bases sitting between them. CDR3 length: 15 amino acids. Germline loops: CDR1 SGHTA, CDR2 FQGNSA. The CDR3 DNA reads as TGTGCCAGCAGCTTAGCTGGGTTGTTATATCAGCCCCAGCATTTT. Amino acid sequence: CASSLAGLLYQPQHF.

The chain links TRBV18 to TRBJ2-3; D is undetermined. Trimming removed 5 bases at V and 6 bases at J, with 12 bases between. The CDR3 is 13 amino acids. Germline V gives CDR1 KGHSH, CDR2 LQKENI. CDR3 sequence (DNA): TGTGCCAGCTCATTAAGACCCGGGGATACGCAGTATTTT. Protein: CASSLRPGDTQYF.

The chain is built from TRBV5-1 and TRBJ2-1; 12 bases are a match to TRBD2. CDR1 SGHRS and CDR2 YFSETQ come from the germline V gene. CDR3 length equals 15 residues. J gave up 7 bases and V 3 bases, and 5 bases lay outside the gene matches. The DNA for the CDR3 is TGCGCCAGCAGCTCGAGACTAGCGGGAGAAAATGAGCAGTTCTTC. Its translation: CASSSRLAGENEQFF.

This clone was observed a single time. The rearrangement uses TRBV20-1 and TRBJ2-5; D unresolved. V lost 6 bases, J lost 7 bases, and 12 bases lay in between. This CDR3 is built from 11 residues. The germline CDR1 and CDR2 sequences are DFQATT and SNEGSKA (reference sequence). DNA of the CDR3: TGCAGTGCCCTCGACCCTTTGACCCAGTACTTC. Translated: CSALDPLTQYF.

The rearrangement links TRBV9 to TRBJ2-7, with 7 positions matching TRBD2. The CDR3 totals 14 residues. CDR1 and CDR2 from the germline V gene are SGDLS and YYNGEE. Unmatched junction bases numbered 3, after V lost 0 bases and J lost 3 bases. The CDR3 here is CASSVDGGDYEQYF. In DNA form, the CDR3 reads TGTGCCAGCAGCGTAGATGGGGGGGACTACGAGCAGTACTTC.

The chain is built from TRBV29-1 and TRBJ2-7; D remains ambiguous. The CDR3 spans 11 residues. V lost 7 bases and J 4 bases, leaving 11 bases between the germline ends. The germline V gene has CDR1 SQVTM and CDR2 ANQGSEA. The CDR3 is CSGKNTYEQYF. The CDR3 nucleotides read TGCAGCGGGAAGAACACATACGAGCAGTACTTC.

The chain carries TRBV10-3 and TRBJ2-5; possibly TRBD2 for D (7 bases). With 10 bases removed from V and 4 bases from J, the gap between germline ends came to 16 bases. The CDR3 spans 13 residues. Germline-derived CDR1 and CDR2 are ENHRY and SYGVKD. In DNA, the CDR3 is TGTGCCAGCACGGGGGGCCCCGCAGAGACCCAGTACTTC. This translates into CASTGGPAETQYF.